Listed below are T cell receptor beta chains from one sample, sequenced in a study of blood T cell repertoires in COVID-19. Produced via immunoSEQ multiplex PCR; TCRdb's table is partial and in-frame only. Counted here are fewer than 600,000 clones, approximately 89% occurring once; the ten biggest clones make up 0.9%. Specimen: peripheral blood. Receptors were obtained from a man aged 18-30 years with COVID-19, enrolled during active disease. Both conserved end residues are part of each CDR3. The D gene is left open where the match is weak. Some rows have no size entry. The others give once, few or many, or a class for an expanded clone.

D gene,clone size,J gene,V gene,CDR3 protein,CDR3 DNA
TRBD1,-,TRBJ2-3,TRBV11-2,CASSDGTVTDTQYF,TGTGCCAGCAGCGACGGGACAGTAACAGATACGCAGTATTTT
-,-,TRBJ1-1,TRBV5-1,CASSYGRQLNTEAFF,TGCGCCAGCAGCTACGGCCGACAATTAAACACTGAAGCTTTCTTT
TRBD2,-,TRBJ2-5,TRBV15,CATSRDPPSGGARETQYF,TGTGCCACCAGCAGAGACCCCCCTAGCGGGGGGGCCCGGGAGACCCAGTACTTC
TRBD1,-,TRBJ1-1,TRBV28,CATRGGDRGGVEAFF,TGTGCCACAAGGGGTGGGGACAGGGGAGGTGTTGAAGCTTTCTTT
TRBD1,-,TRBJ2-7,TRBV12-3/TRBV12-4,CASSPPTGNEQYF,TGTGCCAGCAGTCCTCCGACAGGGAATGAGCAGTACTTC
TRBD2,-,TRBJ2-5,TRBV5-1,CASSLGLAETQYF,TGCGCCAGCAGCTTAGGACTAGCAGAGACCCAGTACTTC
-,-,TRBJ1-5,TRBV2,CASSAQESNQPQHF,TGTGCCAGCAGTGCACAGGAGAGCAATCAGCCCCAGCATTTT
TRBD2,-,TRBJ2-2,TRBV19,CASKASGNTGELFF,TGTGCCAGTAAGGCTAGCGGGAACACCGGGGAGCTGTTTTTT
-,-,TRBJ2-5,TRBV12-2,CASRHGTGQETQYF,TGTGCAAGTCGGCACGGGACAGGCCAAGAGACCCAGTACTTC
TRBD2,-,TRBJ2-7,TRBV2,CASSEGLAGESSYEQYF,TGTGCCAGCAGTGAAGGACTAGCGGGTGAGAGCTCCTACGAGCAGTACTTC
-,-,TRBJ2-3,TRBV6-5,CASRARRGSTDTQYF,TGTGCCAGCAGGGCCCGGCGGGGATCCACAGATACGCAGTATTTT
-,-,TRBJ1-2,TRBV4-1,CASSQGPRGDYGYTF,TGCGCCAGCAGCCAAGGTCCAAGGGGCGACTATGGCTACACCTTC
-,-,TRBJ1-6,TRBV7-9,CASSFATANSPLHF,TGTGCCAGCAGCTTTGCAACAGCTAATTCACCCCTCCACTTT
TRBD2,once,TRBJ2-1,TRBV5-1,CASSLAGPGGQNEQFF,TGCGCCAGCAGCTTGGCCGGGCCGGGGGGGCAGAATGAGCAGTTCTTC
-,few,TRBJ2-7,TRBV13,CASSGGARSNDEQYF,TGTGCCAGCAGCGGGGGGGCGAGGTCTAACGACGAGCAGTACTTC
TRBD2,-,TRBJ2-7,TRBV24-1,CATSDRTSGSYEQYF,TGTGCCACCAGTGATCGGACTAGCGGGAGCTACGAGCAGTACTTC
-,-,TRBJ1-6,TRBV19,CASSSGGRSYNSPLHF,TGTGCCAGTAGTTCCGGGGGTAGGTCCTATAATTCACCCCTCCACTTT
-,few,TRBJ2-7,TRBV4-1,CASSQEPGYEQYF,TGCGCCAGCAGCCAAGAGCCGGGCTACGAGCAGTACTTC
-,-,TRBJ2-1,TRBV21-1,CASSLNRTSGSGNEQFF,TGTGCCAGCAGCTTAAACCGGACTAGCGGGAGTGGAAATGAGCAGTTCTTC
-,-,TRBJ1-1,TRBV3-1/TRBV3-2,CASSPPGGETEAFF,TGTGCCAGCAGCCCCCCGGGAGGTGAGACTGAAGCTTTCTTT
-,-,TRBJ2-3,TRBV15,CATSRGGLGSDTQYF,TGTGCCACCAGCAGAGGAGGATTAGGATCAGATACGCAGTATTTT
-,-,TRBJ2-2,TRBV3-1/TRBV3-2,CASSPSVRLANTGELFF,TGTGCCAGCAGCCCCTCCGTGCGGTTAGCGAACACCGGGGAGCTGTTTTTT
TRBD1,-,TRBJ1-4,TRBV7-2,CASSFSTGGSEKLFF,TGTGCCAGCAGCTTTTCGACAGGGGGCTCTGAAAAACTGTTTTTT
TRBD1,once,TRBJ1-1,TRBV9,CASSSWDRSGTEAFF,TGTGCCAGCAGCTCTTGGGACAGGTCCGGGACTGAAGCTTTCTTT
TRBD2,-,TRBJ2-1,TRBV7-8,CASSFLAGLYNEQFF,TGTGCCAGCAGCTTTTTGGCGGGACTATACAATGAGCAGTTCTTC
-,-,TRBJ1-4,TRBV5-1,CASSAGSGFTNEKLFF,TGCGCCAGCAGCGCGGGGTCAGGGTTTACTAATGAAAAACTGTTTTTT
TRBD2,-,TRBJ2-1,TRBV10-2,CASSESNRGGYNEQFF,TGCGCCAGCAGTGAGTCGAACCGGGGGGGGTACAATGAGCAGTTCTTC
-,-,TRBJ2-3,TRBV2,CASKVGTDTQYF,TGTGCCAGCAAAGTAGGCACAGATACGCAGTATTTT
TRBD1,-,TRBJ2-1,TRBV29-1,CSVADRGLDEQFF,TGCAGCGTTGCGGACAGGGGTTTGGATGAGCAGTTCTTC
TRBD2,-,TRBJ2-7,TRBV19,CASKASGREPYF,TGTGCCAGTAAGGCTAGCGGGAGAGAACCGTACTTC
-,many,TRBJ1-2,TRBV14,CASSPSSYGYTF,TGTGCCAGCAGCCCCTCGAGCTATGGCTACACCTTC
-,-,TRBJ2-1,TRBV3-1/TRBV3-2,CASSPTLREQFF,TGTGCCAGCAGCCCCACCCTACGTGAGCAGTTCTTC
TRBD1,-,TRBJ2-1,TRBV2,CASSETGTGTNEQFF,TGTGCCAGCAGTGAGACCGGGACAGGGACCAATGAGCAGTTCTTC
TRBD2,-,TRBJ2-7,TRBV7-6,CASSPRLAGTYEQYF,TGTGCCAGCAGCCCCAGACTAGCGGGGACCTACGAGCAGTACTTC
TRBD1,-,TRBJ2-7,TRBV4-1,CASSTLEGTGRFYEQYF,TGCGCCAGCAGCACTCTGGAAGGGACAGGTCGATTCTACGAGCAGTACTTC
TRBD2,-,TRBJ2-7,TRBV3-1/TRBV3-2,CASSQDGGVAGVLYEQYF,TGTGCCAGCAGCCAAGATGGAGGAGTAGCGGGGGTACTGTACGAGCAGTACTTC
TRBD1,-,TRBJ2-2,TRBV19,CASTDRGRTGELFF,TGTGCCAGTACCGACAGGGGGCGTACCGGGGAGCTGTTTTTT
-,-,TRBJ2-7,TRBV6-5,CASSYARDSAYEQYF,TGTGCCAGCAGTTACGCCCGGGACTCGGCCTACGAGCAGTACTTC
-,-,TRBJ2-5,TRBV3-1/TRBV3-2,CASSHTGSRETQYF,TGTGCCAGCAGCCACACAGGGTCAAGGGAGACCCAGTACTTC
TRBD1,once,TRBJ2-5,TRBV3-1/TRBV3-2,CASSHSNRGSKETQYF,TGTGCCAGCAGCCATTCCAACAGGGGGTCTAAAGAGACCCAGTACTTC
-,-,TRBJ2-1,TRBV6-5,CASTPSWSNNEQFF,TGTGCCAGCACCCCCTCGTGGAGCAACAATGAGCAGTTCTTC
-,-,TRBJ1-1,TRBV5-4,CASSHAPPQMNTEAFF,TGTGCCAGCAGCCACGCCCCCCCACAGATGAACACTGAAGCTTTCTTT